Following are 21 T cell receptor beta chains from one sample sequenced in a study of OX40 agonist ivuxolimab in advanced cancers. Repertoires were generated with immunoSEQ multiplex PCR, while TCRdb's copy carries only in-frame clones and drops some. The sample contains tens of thousands of clones, about 91% of which appear only once. Source: CD4+ or CD8+ T cells sorted from blood, taken in a trial of the OX40 agonist ivuxolimab. Receptor source: an adult with an advanced solid tumor such as melanoma, head and neck, liver or kidney cancer.

The V call is TRBV29-1, the J call TRBJ1-1, with a possible D match to TRBD1 (6 bases). Per germline, CDR1 SQVTM and CDR2 ANQGSEA. This CDR3 is built from 13 residues. The CDR3 is CSGSGGRRTEAFF. The CDR3 nucleotides read TGCAGTGGGTCTGGGGGGCGGAGAACTGAAGCTTTCTTT.

The chain has TRBV7-6 and TRBJ2-7; 8 nucleotides line up with TRBD1. Per germline, CDR1 SGHVS and CDR2 FNYEAQ. The J segment lost 6 bases and the V segment lost 5 bases, leaving 15 bases of the junction unmatched. The CDR3 extends over 16 amino acids. CDR3 loop: CASSKGQAFRSGEQYF. The CDR3 region has the DNA TGTGCCAGCAGCAAGGGACAGGCCTTCCGTTCCGGCGAGCAGTACTTC. The whole variable domain, remainder taken from reference TRBV7-6 and TRBJ2-7, is GAGVSQSPRYKVTKRGQDVALRCDPISGHVSLYWYRQALGQGPEFLTYFNYEAQQDKSGLPNDRFSAERPEGSISTLTIQRTEQRDSAMYRCASSKGQAFRSGEQYFGPGTRLTVT.

The chain joins TRBV4-2 to TRBJ2-7; 11 positions agree with TRBD2. Germline CDR1 is LGHNA and CDR2 is YNFKEQ. This CDR3 has 17 residues. The V and J ends lost 0 bases and 2 bases, in that order; junction bases with no gene match: 6. The CDR3 protein is CASSQDTIAGGAYEQYF. For the CDR3, the DNA is TGTGCCAGCAGCCAAGACACAATAGCGGGGGGGGCCTACGAGCAGTACTTC.

V gene TRBV5-1 combines with J gene TRBJ2-2; possible D gene TRBD2, 5 bases. This CDR3 region has 14 residues. Trimming took 4 bases from V and 4 from J, leaving 11 bases between them. CDR1 is SGHRS, CDR2 YFSETQ, per germline. The CDR3 DNA reads as TGCGCCAGCAGCCCCCTCGCGGGCACCGGGGAGCTGTTTTTT. It codes for CASSPLAGTGELFF. The full variable domain, with the rest looked up from reference TRBV5-1 and TRBJ2-2, is KAGVTQTPRYLIKTRGQQVTLSCSPISGHRSVSWYQQTPGQGLQFLFEYFSETQRNKGNFPGRFSGRQFSNSRSEMNVSTLELGDSALYLCASSPLAGTGELFFGEGSRLTVL.

The V and J genes are TRBV19 and TRBJ1-2; 9 positions match TRBD1. V gave up 6 bases and J gave up 8 bases; unmatched junction bases: 7. This CDR3 has 13 residues. CDR1 LNHDA and CDR2 SQIVND come from the germline V gene (reference sequence). Here the CDR3 reads CASSPGQGYGYTF. As DNA, the CDR3 is TGTGCCAGTAGCCCAGGACAGGGGTACGGCTACACCTTC.

J is TRBJ2-5 and V is TRBV21-1; the listed D gene, TRBD2, was not tested against the DNA. TRBV21-1 is deemed a pseudogene. CDR3 length: 15 amino acids. The CDR3 sequence is CASSKLGGGRETQYF. In nucleotides, the CDR3 is TGTGCCAGCAGCAAATTGGGAGGAGGGCGAGAGACCCAGTACTTC.

V usage is TRBV11-2 and J usage is TRBJ1-2, with D unresolved. Germline V lookup: CDR1 SGHAT, CDR2 FQNNGV. The CDR3 length is 15 residues. Trimming removed 0 bases at V and 2 bases at J, with 10 bases between. CDR3 region: CASSLEFGWNYGYTF. The CDR3 coding sequence is TGTGCCAGCAGCTTAGAGTTCGGCTGGAACTATGGCTACACCTTC.

The chain recombines TRBV7-2 with TRBJ1-6, with no clear D. The CDR3 covers 15 residues. The germline V gene has CDR1 SGHTA and CDR2 FQGNSA. The ends were cut back, 1 base at V and 6 bases at J, with 10 bases in the middle. The CDR3 loop is CASSLVPVSNSPLHF. CDR3 DNA: TGTGCCAGCAGCTTAGTTCCAGTCAGTAATTCACCCCTCCACTTT.

This clone has more than one count but fewer than ten. This chain connects TRBV9 to TRBJ1-3; D is unclear. The V end was cut by 0 bases, the J end by 0 bases, with 10 bases between. This CDR3 is built from 16 residues. CDR1 and CDR2 (germline): SGDLS, YYNGEE. For the CDR3, the DNA is TGTGCCAGCAGCGTAGACGACGCCCGCTCTGGAAACACCATATATTTT. It specifies CASSVDDARSGNTIYF.

The chain has TRBV30 and TRBJ1-1; D is ambiguous. V lost 0 bases and J lost 11, with 10 bases in between. This CDR3 has 11 amino acids. In germline, CDR1 is GTSNPN, CDR2 SVGIG (reference sequence). The CDR3 spells CAWSVRTTAFF. Written as DNA, the CDR3 is TGTGCCTGGAGTGTAAGGACGACGGCTTTCTTT.

In DNA, the CDR3 is TGCGCCAGCAGCCCCTGGGGGCAGGGCGGCACTGAAGCTTTCTTT. Translating gives CASSPWGQGGTEAFF. The chain combines TRBV5-1 with TRBJ1-1; tentative D call: TRBD1 (6 bases). Germline V CDR1 and CDR2: SGHRS, YFSETQ. The CDR3 loop spans 15 amino acids. V was trimmed by 4 bases and J by 4 bases, leaving 17 bases between them.

This chain joins TRBV19 and TRBJ1-5, with TRBD1 matching 8 bases. The CDR3 is 16 amino acids. The V gene's germline CDR1 is LNHDA and CDR2 SQIVND (reference sequence). Germline trimming cut 6 bases from V and 6 bases from J; bases unmatched to any gene: 13. This chain's CDR3 is CASSLITGGNRQPQHF. In DNA form, the CDR3 reads TGTGCCAGTAGCCTCATCACAGGGGGTAATCGTCAGCCCCAGCATTTT.

The genes are TRBV18 and TRBJ2-5; 9 bases line up with TRBD1. Germline loops: CDR1 KGHSH, CDR2 LQKENI. This CDR3 is 15 amino acids long. Trimming at V came to 0 bases and at J to 1 base, leaving 0 bases not matched to a gene. As DNA, the CDR3 is TGTGCCAGCTCACCACCGACAGGGGGCCAAGAGACCCAGTACTTC. It specifies CASSPPTGGQETQYF.

This rearrangement joins TRBV7-9 to TRBJ2-5, with D unresolved. Germline values: CDR1 SEHNR, CDR2 FQNEAQ (reference sequence). The CDR3 is 14 amino acids. V was trimmed by 6 bases and J by 2 bases, leaving 13 bases between them. Here the CDR3 reads CASRFSSDQETQYF. The CDR3 DNA is TGTGCCAGCAGGTTTTCGTCCGATCAAGAGACCCAGTACTTC.

The J gene is TRBJ1-2, the V gene TRBV28, with unresolved D. There are 12 residues in the CDR3. Looked up from germline, CDR1 is MDHEN and CDR2 is SYDVKM. The ends were cut back, 8 bases at V and 2 bases at J, with 9 bases in the middle. The CDR3 sequence is CASQRPNYGYTF. DNA for the CDR3: TGTGCCAGCCAACGGCCGAACTATGGCTACACCTTC.

The genes are TRBV7-6 and TRBJ2-3; 16 bases agree with TRBD2. Germline V gene sequence: CDR1 SGHVS, CDR2 FNYEAQ. V trimming: 5 bases; J trimming: 6 bases; junction bases outside the gene matches: 14. The CDR3 has 19 amino acids. CDR3 in amino acids: CASSTGLAGGSLRADTQYF. In DNA form, the CDR3 reads TGTGCCAGCAGCACGGGACTAGCGGGAGGGTCGCTGAGGGCGGATACGCAGTATTTT.

The rearrangement links TRBV28 to TRBJ2-1; D may correspond to TRBD1 or TRBD2 (7 bases each). The germline V gene has CDR1 MDHEN and CDR2 SYDVKM. CDR3 size: 13 residues. The V gene lost 6 bases and the J gene lost 9 bases, with 15 bases spanning the gap. In DNA, the CDR3 is TGTGCCAGCAGCCCCAGGGGGGGAGCTGAGCAGTTCTTC. Translation gives CASSPRGGAEQFF.

The chain combines TRBV6-6 with TRBJ2-1, with TRBD1 matching 7 bases. The junction had 8 bases not matched to a gene; V was cut back by 0 bases and J by 6 bases. The CDR3 runs 16 residues. The germline gives CDR1 MNHNY, CDR2 SVGAGI (reference sequence). Written as DNA, the CDR3 is TGTGCCAGCAGTTACTCAAGGACAGGAGGAATCAATGAGCAGTTCTTC. Protein product: CASSYSRTGGINEQFF.

This clone appeared a few times. V usage is TRBV18 and J usage is TRBJ2-7; D might be TRBD2 (5 bases). The CDR3 contains 13 residues. V shed 6 bases and J shed 5 bases, with 14 bases lying between them. Germline CDR1 is KGHSH and CDR2 is LQKENI. As DNA, the CDR3 is TGTGCCAGCTCGCCAAGAGGGATCAACGAGCAGTACTTC. Amino acids: CASSPRGINEQYF.

The chain joins TRBV5-1 to TRBJ1-1; a weak D match, TRBD1 (5 bases). V shed 0 bases and J shed 1 base, with 7 bases lying between them. The CDR3 runs 14 residues. Germline V gene sequence: CDR1 SGHRS, CDR2 YFSETQ. The CDR3 sequence: CASSLDGGNTEAFF. In DNA form, the CDR3 reads TGCGCCAGCAGCTTGGATGGGGGGAACACTGAAGCTTTCTTT.

This clone was counted a single time. The genes are TRBV5-1 and TRBJ2-3, with 9 bases identical to TRBD1. Germline CDR1 and CDR2: SGHRS and YFSETQ. There are 15 residues in the CDR3. J was trimmed by 5 bases and V by 4 bases; bases with no gene match: 8. CDR3 DNA: TGCGCCAGCAGCCCCGGACAGGGGTATGGAGATACGCAGTATTTT. Its protein is CASSPGQGYGDTQYF.